Listed below are T cell receptor beta chains from one sample, sequenced in a study of cytomegalovirus exposure and HLA in healthy donors. Repertoires were generated with immunoSEQ multiplex PCR, while TCRdb's copy carries only in-frame clones and drops some. The profile covers about 100,000 clones, with 75% to 90% appearing a single time and about 3.6% taken by the ten largest. The source material was PBMCs. The receptors shown here come from a man aged 25 to 45 in good health and CMV-seronegative. The CDR3 runs from the conserved cysteine through the conserved F or W. D genes are given only for firm matches. Rows give clone size only sometimes, using once, few, many, or a class for an expanded clone.

J gene	clone size	D gene	V gene	CDR3 DNA	CDR3 protein
TRBJ2-2	-	-	TRBV30	TGTGCCTGGAAGTTCGGCAGGGACACCGGGGAGCTGTTTTTT	CAWKFGRDTGELFF
TRBJ1-2	-	TRBD1	TRBV10-1	TGCGCCAGCAGAAGGGCAGGGGGTGACGGTAACTATGGCTACACCTTC	CASRRAGGDGNYGYTF
TRBJ1-5	-	-	TRBV2	TGTGCCAGCAGTGACAGGGTAACGGGCAATCAGCCCCAGCATTTT	CASSDRVTGNQPQHF
TRBJ2-1	-	-	TRBV6-6	TGTGCCAGCAGTTCGGGGTACAATGAGCAGTTCTTC	CASSSGYNEQFF
TRBJ1-1	-	-	TRBV7-3	TGTGCCAGCAGCTTTTTGGAGGACACTGAAGCTTTCTTT	CASSFLEDTEAFF
TRBJ2-2	-	TRBD2	TRBV4-1	TGCGCCAGCAGCCCCAGGACTAGCGGGGGCGGTAGGGAGCTGTTTTTT	CASSPRTSGGGRELFF
TRBJ2-1	-	-	TRBV28	TGTGCCAGCAGATCCGCGGACAATGAGCAGTTCTTC	CASRSADNEQFF
TRBJ2-1	-	-	TRBV7-6	TGTGCCAGCAGCTTAGCGGGGAGCGGAGTTGAGCAGTTCTTC	CASSLAGSGVEQFF
TRBJ2-7	-	-	TRBV27	TGTGCCAGCAGTTCGCAGGGTAAGATCTACGAGCAGTACTTC	CASSSQGKIYEQYF
TRBJ2-5	few	TRBD2	TRBV7-9	TGTGCCAGCAGCTCCCTAGCGGGACAGACCCAGTACTTC	CASSSLAGQTQYF
TRBJ2-7	-	TRBD2	TRBV6-5	TGTGCCAGCAGCCCCCGACGGGGGGGAGCCTACGAGCAGTACTTC	CASSPRRGGAYEQYF
TRBJ2-7	-	TRBD1	TRBV10-1	TGCGCCAGCAGTGATTATCGGGATAGGGGGTCAGGGGGTAGTGCCGTCTACGAGCAGTACTTC	CASSDYRDRGSGGSAVYEQYF
TRBJ2-7	few	-	TRBV6-1	TGTGCCAGCATTAAGGGGGGGATATCCTACGAGCAGTACTTC	CASIKGGISYEQYF
TRBJ2-3	-	-	TRBV7-2	TGTGCCAGCAGCTTAGATCGGAGCGGGACAGATACGCAGTATTTT	CASSLDRSGTDTQYF
TRBJ2-6	-	-	TRBV29-1	TGCAGCGTTGAACTCCGGAGCTCTGGGGCCAACGTCCTGACTTTC	CSVELRSSGANVLTF
TRBJ1-2	-	-	TRBV5-1	TGCGCCAGCAGCCCACGTTGGCAGGGCGGAGGCTACACCTTC	CASSPRWQGGGYTF
TRBJ2-1	-	-	TRBV2	TGTGCCAGCAGTGAGGACACCTACAATGAGCAGTTCTTC	CASSEDTYNEQFF
TRBJ1-6	-	TRBD1	TRBV7-7	TGTGCTAGCAGCTCCTTCCACAGGGGATATAATTCACCCCTCCACTTT	CASSSFHRGYNSPLHF
TRBJ2-7	-	-	TRBV10-3	TGTGCCATCAGTGAGTCCGGGTACGACGAGCAGTACTTC	CAISESGYDEQYF
TRBJ1-2	-	-	TRBV5-4	TGTGCCAGCAGCCCCGCCTCCCGCGATGGCTACACCTTC	CASSPASRDGYTF
TRBJ2-1	few	-	TRBV5-1	TGCGCCAGCAGCTTGGCCTGGGCGGGCAATGAGCAGTTCTTC	CASSLAWAGNEQFF
TRBJ2-1	-	-	TRBV7-6	TGTGCCAGCATGGGATACAAGTGGGGGGCCTACAATGAGCAGTTCTTC	CASMGYKWGAYNEQFF